This T cell receptor (beta chain) stems from a study of T cells in localized non-small cell lung cancer. Overall study findings and caveats: Maximal T cell clonality occurred in uninvolved adjacent lung, with tumor ranking below it. Prolonged overall survival went with higher T cell density in the blood. Among the top 100 tumor clones, a median about 57 appeared in adjacent lung. Sequence data derive from only one tumor region, so heterogeneity remains possible.

V lost 5 bases to trimming and J lost 5 bases, with 16 bases between them. Per germline, CDR1 SGHDT and CDR2 YYEEEE. The CDR3 extends over 14 amino acids. Assay: immunoSEQ multiplex PCR; the TCRdb copy retains only in-frame clones and omits some. This table holds 30,000 to 35,000 clones, around nine tenths found once. As concerns this clone: Its antigen is undetermined.

The V and J genes are TRBV5-6 and TRBJ1-1; D ambiguous. Sample: peripheral blood, taken before any cancer treatment. This receptor was obtained from a woman aged 40-75 years with stage I lung adenocarcinoma. The CDR3 DNA sequence: TGTGCCAGCAGTGGAATTCCGGTGGAGACTGAAGCTTTCTTT. Translated: CASSGIPVETEAFF.